One and the same sample provided the 6 T cell receptor beta chains below, sequenced in a study of blood T cells in healthy people across ages. Together with a sample-barcoded 5' primer, a J-beta primer mix was included in a second PCR lasting about 7 to 12 cycles. TCRdb itself ran the 5' RACE reads through MiXCR, one entry per CDR3 protein. The sample carries about 780,000 distinct CDR3 sequences, under 30% recorded once. These data were likewise used in another study, on T cells of mothers and their children.

The sample consisted of blood. Receptors originate from a boy younger than 18 in good health.

This clonotype has a handful of counts. This chain uses TRBV30 with TRBJ1-4, with TRBD1 as a possible D gene (6 bases). The V end lost 5 bases, the J end lost 3 bases, and 10 bases lay between the germline ends. From germline, CDR1 is GTSNPN and CDR2 SVGIG (reference sequence). The CDR3 has 13 residues. This chain's CDR3 is CAWGQQANEKLFF. In DNA form, the CDR3 reads TGTGCCTGGGGACAGCAGGCTAATGAAAAACTGTTTTTT.

The chain is built from TRBV11-2 and TRBJ2-5; no firm D call. The CDR3 extends over 12 amino acids. V was pared by 8 bases and J by 3 bases, with 10 bases between. Per germline, CDR1 SGHAT and CDR2 FQNNGV. Written as DNA, the CDR3 is TGTGCCAGCGCACAGATGGAAGAGACCCAGTACTTC. Protein product: CASAQMEETQYF.

This clonotype was counted a few times. V and J are TRBV28 and TRBJ2-1, with unresolved D. V was cut by 8 bases and J by 7 bases, with 21 bases left in between. Germline CDR1 is MDHEN and CDR2 is SYDVKM. The CDR3 has 15 amino acids. Written as DNA, the CDR3 is TGTGCCAGCTTAACCTCGGGCCGATGGGGAAATGAGCAGTTCTTC. Residues: CASLTSGRWGNEQFF.

This clonotype has only a few counts. CDR3 region: CASSQLAALLYEQYF. The CDR3 nucleotides are TGCGCCAGCAGCCAACTGGCAGCTCTACTCTACGAGCAGTACTTC. The chain links TRBV4-1 to TRBJ2-7, with no clear D. V gave up 2 bases and J gave up 3 bases, with 14 bases separating them. CDR3 size: 15 residues. Germline V CDR1 and CDR2: MGHRA, YSYEKL.

This chain joins TRBV6-1 and TRBJ2-1; 7 bases match TRBD1. There are 16 residues in the CDR3. Germline V CDR1 and CDR2: MNHNS, SASEGT. The J segment lost 0 bases and the V segment lost 4 bases, leaving 6 bases of the junction unmatched. The CDR3 protein is CASSGQGRVSYNEQFF. The CDR3 DNA follows: TGTGCCAGCAGTGGACAGGGTAGGGTCTCCTACAATGAGCAGTTCTTC.

This sequence joins TRBV5-6 and TRBJ1-6; tentative D call: TRBD1 (6 bases). Germline V lookup: CDR1 SGHDT, CDR2 YYEEEE. The CDR3 length is 15 residues. The V end lost 2 bases, the J end lost 14 bases, and 20 bases lay between the germline ends. In DNA, the CDR3 is TGTGCCAGCAGCTTAGGCCGGGACACCCCCATCTCCCTCCACTTT. Protein: CASSLGRDTPISLHF.